This T cell receptor (beta chain) was captured by sequencing in a study of technical replicates of blood from several donors. Method: immunoSEQ multiplex PCR; TCRdb's copy keeps in-frame clones and lacks some. This table has around 56,000 clones, about 95% appearing once. CDR3 length equals 16 residues. Looked up from germline, CDR1 is SGDLS and CDR2 is YYNGEE. Trimming removed 3 bases from V and 3 bases from J, with 19 bases in between. Sequencing used PBMCs. The receptor was isolated from a human donor in good health. Some clones in this sample may be carry-over from other donors' samples. The rearrangement joins TRBV9 to TRBJ2-7, with a weak D call TRBD1 (6 bases). The CDR3 protein is CASSETGTSLIYEQYF. The CDR3 nucleotides read TGTGCCAGCAGCGAAACCGGGACATCCCTTATCTACGAGCAGTACTTC. Looking up the rest from reference TRBV9 and TRBJ2-7 gives the full variable domain: DSGVTQTPKHLITATGQRVTLRCSPRSGDLSVYWYQQSLDQGLQFLIQYYNGEERAKGNILERFSAQQFPDLHSELNLSSLELGDSALYFCASSETGTSLIYEQYFGPGTRLTVT.